This TCR beta chain was identified in a study of PD-1 blockade in classical Hodgkin lymphoma. Study-wide context: Every 2 weeks, patients got 3 mg/kg intravenous nivolumab. Overall study findings and caveats: Baseline diversity in complete responders resembled that of newly diagnosed patients.

All patients experienced relapse after autologous stem cell transplantation, and brentuximab vedotin exposure was variable. Complete response, partial response or progressive disease constituted the best responses recorded. Germline CDR1 reads MNHEY; CDR2 reads SMNVEV (reference sequence). The V and J ends lost 5 bases and 8 bases respectively, with 9 bases between them. CDR3 length: 11 amino acids. The repertoire was sequenced with immunoSEQ multiplex PCR; TCRdb's copy has only in-frame clones and lacks some. This sample has roughly 32,000 clones, with 82% found just once. As concerns this clone: Antigen unknown.

This receptor was taken from a human donor with classical Hodgkin lymphoma. Sequencing was performed on peripheral blood mononuclear cells (PBMCs), taken at baseline. V usage is TRBV27 and J usage is TRBJ1-2; a possible D gene is TRBD1 (5 bases). The CDR3 region is CASSQGRGYTF. The CDR3 DNA reads as TGTGCCAGCAGTCAGGGAAGAGGCTACACCTTC.